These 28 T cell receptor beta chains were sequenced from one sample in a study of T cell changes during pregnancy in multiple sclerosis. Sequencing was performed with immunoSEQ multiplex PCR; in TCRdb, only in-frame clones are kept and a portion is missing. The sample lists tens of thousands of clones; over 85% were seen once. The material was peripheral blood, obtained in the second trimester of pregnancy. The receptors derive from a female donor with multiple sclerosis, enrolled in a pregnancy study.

The CDR3 DNA is TGTGCCAGCAGCACCTTCCCCGGACAGGGATTGGGGGGCTACACCTTC. Translation: CASSTFPGQGLGGYTF. The chain carries TRBV9 and TRBJ1-2; TRBD1 aligns across 8 bases. The trim removed 4 bases at V and 8 bases at J, leaving 16 bases unmatched. In germline, CDR1 is SGDLS, CDR2 YYNGEE. The CDR3 runs 16 residues.

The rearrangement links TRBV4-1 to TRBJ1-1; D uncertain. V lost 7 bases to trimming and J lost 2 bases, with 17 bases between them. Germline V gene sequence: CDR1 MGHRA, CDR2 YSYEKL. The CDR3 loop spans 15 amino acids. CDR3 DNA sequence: TGCGCCAGCACCGAGTACACAGAACTCAACACTGAAGCTTTCTTT. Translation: CASTEYTELNTEAFF.

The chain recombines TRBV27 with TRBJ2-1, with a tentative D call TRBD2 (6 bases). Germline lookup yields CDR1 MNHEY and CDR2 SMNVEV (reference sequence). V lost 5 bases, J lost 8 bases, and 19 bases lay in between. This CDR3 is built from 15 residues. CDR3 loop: CASSPLGGSGDEQFF. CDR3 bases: TGTGCCAGCAGTCCCCTTGGGGGGAGTGGGGATGAGCAGTTCTTC.

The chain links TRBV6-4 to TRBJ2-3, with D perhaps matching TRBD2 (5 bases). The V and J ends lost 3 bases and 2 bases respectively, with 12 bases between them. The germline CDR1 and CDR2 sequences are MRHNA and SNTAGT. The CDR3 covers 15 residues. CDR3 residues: CASSEDRGYTDTQYF. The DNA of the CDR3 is TGTGCCAGCAGTGAAGATCGGGGATACACAGATACGCAGTATTTT.

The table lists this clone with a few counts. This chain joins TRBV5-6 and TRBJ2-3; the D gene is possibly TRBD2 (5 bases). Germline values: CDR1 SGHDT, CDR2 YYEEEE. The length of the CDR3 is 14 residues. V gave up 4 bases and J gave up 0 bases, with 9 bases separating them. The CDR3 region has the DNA TGTGCCAGCAGCCGGGAATCGAGCACAGATACGCAGTATTTT. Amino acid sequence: CASSRESSTDTQYF.

The CDR3: CSVQTGGITDTQYF. The CDR3, as DNA: TGCAGCGTCCAAACAGGGGGCATCACAGATACGCAGTATTTT. The rearrangement uses TRBV29-1 and TRBJ2-3; TRBD1 matches 9 bases. V was clipped by 6 bases and J by 2 bases; unmatched bases: 6. The CDR3 is 14 residues long. Germline V gene data show CDR1 as SQVTM and CDR2 as ANQGSEA.

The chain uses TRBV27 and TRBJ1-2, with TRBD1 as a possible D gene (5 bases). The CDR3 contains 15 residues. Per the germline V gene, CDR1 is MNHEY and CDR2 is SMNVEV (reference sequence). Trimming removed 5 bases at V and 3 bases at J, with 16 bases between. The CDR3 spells CASSHGQGFHYGYTF. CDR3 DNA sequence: TGTGCCAGCAGTCACGGGCAGGGTTTCCACTATGGCTACACCTTC.

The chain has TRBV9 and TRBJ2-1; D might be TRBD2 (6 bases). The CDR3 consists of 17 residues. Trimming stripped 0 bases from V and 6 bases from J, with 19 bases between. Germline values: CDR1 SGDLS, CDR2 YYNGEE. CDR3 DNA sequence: TGTGCCAGCAGCGTAGTAGCGGCTACCCGGGGACTCAATGAGCAGTTCTTC. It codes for CASSVVAATRGLNEQFF. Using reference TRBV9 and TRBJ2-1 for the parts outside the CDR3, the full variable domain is DSGVTQTPKHLITATGQRVTLRCSPRSGDLSVYWYQQSLDQGLQFLIQYYNGEERAKGNILERFSAQQFPDLHSELNLSSLELGDSALYFCASSVVAATRGLNEQFFGPGTRLTVL.

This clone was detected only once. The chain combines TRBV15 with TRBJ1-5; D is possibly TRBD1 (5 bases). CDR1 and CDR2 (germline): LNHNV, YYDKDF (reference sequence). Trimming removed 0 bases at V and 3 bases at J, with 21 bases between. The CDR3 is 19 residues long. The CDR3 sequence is CATSRDRASRGMPNQPQHF. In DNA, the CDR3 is TGTGCCACCAGCAGAGACAGGGCGAGCCGGGGGATGCCCAATCAGCCCCAGCATTTT.

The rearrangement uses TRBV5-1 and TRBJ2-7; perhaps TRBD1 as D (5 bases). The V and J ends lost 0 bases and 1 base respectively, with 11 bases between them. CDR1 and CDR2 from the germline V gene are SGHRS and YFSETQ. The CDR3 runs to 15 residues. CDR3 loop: CASSLVQGRSYEQYF. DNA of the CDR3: TGCGCCAGCAGCTTGGTCCAGGGTCGGTCCTACGAGCAGTACTTC.

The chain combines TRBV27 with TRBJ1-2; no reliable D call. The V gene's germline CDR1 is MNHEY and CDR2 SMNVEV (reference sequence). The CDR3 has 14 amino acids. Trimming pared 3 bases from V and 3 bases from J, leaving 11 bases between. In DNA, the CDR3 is TGTGCCAGCAGTTTTAGGGAGGGTGACTATGGCTACACCTTC. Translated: CASSFREGDYGYTF.

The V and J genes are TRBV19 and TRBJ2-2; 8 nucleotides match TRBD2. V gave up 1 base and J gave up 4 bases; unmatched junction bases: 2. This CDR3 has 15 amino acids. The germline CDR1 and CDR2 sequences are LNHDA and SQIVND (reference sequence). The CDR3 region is CASSIAGGITGELFF. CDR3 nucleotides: TGTGCCAGTAGTATAGCGGGGGGGATCACCGGGGAGCTGTTTTTT. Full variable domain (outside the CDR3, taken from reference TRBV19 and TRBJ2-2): DGGITQSPKYLFRKEGQNVTLSCEQNLNHDAMYWYRQDPGQGLRLIYYSQIVNDFQKGDIAEGYSVSREKKESFPLTVTSAQKNPTAFYLCASSIAGGITGELFFGEGSRLTVL.

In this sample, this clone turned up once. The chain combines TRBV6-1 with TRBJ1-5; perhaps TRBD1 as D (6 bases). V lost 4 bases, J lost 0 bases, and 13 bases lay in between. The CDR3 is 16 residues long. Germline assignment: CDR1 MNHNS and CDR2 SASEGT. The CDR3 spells CASSVQGQSSNQPQHF. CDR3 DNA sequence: TGTGCCAGCAGTGTACAGGGTCAGAGTAGCAATCAGCCCCAGCATTTT.

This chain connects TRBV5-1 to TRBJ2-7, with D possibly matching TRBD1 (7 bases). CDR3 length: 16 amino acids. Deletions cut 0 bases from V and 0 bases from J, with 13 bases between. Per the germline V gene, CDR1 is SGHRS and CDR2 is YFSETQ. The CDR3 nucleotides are TGCGCCAGCAGCTTGGCCCAGGGGGGTAGCTCCTACGAGCAGTACTTC. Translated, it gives CASSLAQGGSSYEQYF.

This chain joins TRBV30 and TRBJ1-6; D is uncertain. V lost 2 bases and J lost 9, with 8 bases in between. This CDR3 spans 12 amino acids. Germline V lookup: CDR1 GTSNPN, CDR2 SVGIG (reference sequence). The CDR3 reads CAWSPRSSPLHF. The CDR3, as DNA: TGTGCCTGGAGTCCGAGGTCTTCACCCCTCCACTTT.

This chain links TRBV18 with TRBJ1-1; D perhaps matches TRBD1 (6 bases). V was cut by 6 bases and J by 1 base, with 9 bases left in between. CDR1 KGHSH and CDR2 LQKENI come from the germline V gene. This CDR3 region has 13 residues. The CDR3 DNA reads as TGTGCCAGCTCCGAGGGGGAGAACACTGAAGCTTTCTTT. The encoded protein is CASSEGENTEAFF.

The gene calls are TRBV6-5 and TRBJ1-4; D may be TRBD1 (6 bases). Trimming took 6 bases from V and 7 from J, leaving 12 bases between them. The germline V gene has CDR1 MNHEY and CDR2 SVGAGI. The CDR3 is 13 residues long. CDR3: CASRGGGGEKLFF. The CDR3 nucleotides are TGTGCCAGCAGAGGGGGGGGTGGTGAAAAACTGTTTTTT.

CDR3 region: CASRAGSGGDGTEAFF. The CDR3 DNA is TGTGCCAGCAGGGCTGGGTCAGGGGGCGATGGGACTGAAGCTTTCTTT. The rearrangement links TRBV28 to TRBJ1-1; TRBD1 matches 8 bases. V lost 6 bases, J lost 5 bases, and 14 bases stayed unmatched. The V gene's germline CDR1 is MDHEN and CDR2 SYDVKM. This CDR3 contains 16 residues.

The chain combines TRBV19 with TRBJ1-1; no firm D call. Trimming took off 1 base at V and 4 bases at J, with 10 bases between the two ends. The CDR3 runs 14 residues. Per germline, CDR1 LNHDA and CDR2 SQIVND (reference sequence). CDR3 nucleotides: TGTGCCAGTAGTATAGTGAGCGCGGGCACTGAAGCTTTCTTT. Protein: CASSIVSAGTEAFF.

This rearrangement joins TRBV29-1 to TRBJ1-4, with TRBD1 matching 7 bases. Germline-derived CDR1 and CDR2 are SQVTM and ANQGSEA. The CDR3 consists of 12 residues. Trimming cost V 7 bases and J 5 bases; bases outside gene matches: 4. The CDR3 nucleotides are TGCAGCGCTCTGACAGGGAATGAAAAACTGTTTTTT. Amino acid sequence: CSALTGNEKLFF.

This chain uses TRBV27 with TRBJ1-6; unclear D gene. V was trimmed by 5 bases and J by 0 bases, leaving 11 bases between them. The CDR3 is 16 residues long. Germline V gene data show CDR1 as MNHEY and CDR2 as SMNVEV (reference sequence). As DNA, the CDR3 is TGTGCCAGCAGTCTGTATCATAGCTCCTATAATTCACCCCTCCACTTT. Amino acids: CASSLYHSSYNSPLHF.

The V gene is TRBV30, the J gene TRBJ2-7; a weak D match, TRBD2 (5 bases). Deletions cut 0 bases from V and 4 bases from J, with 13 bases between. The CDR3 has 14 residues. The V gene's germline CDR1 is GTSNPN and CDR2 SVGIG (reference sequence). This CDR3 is CAWSVRGSRYEQYF. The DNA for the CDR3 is TGTGCCTGGAGTGTAAGAGGGTCGAGATACGAGCAGTACTTC.

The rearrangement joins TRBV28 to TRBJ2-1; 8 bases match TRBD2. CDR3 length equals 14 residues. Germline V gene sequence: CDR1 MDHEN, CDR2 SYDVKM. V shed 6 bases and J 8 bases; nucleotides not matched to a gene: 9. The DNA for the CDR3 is TGTGCCAGCAGAGCGGGAGTCGTCAAGGATGAGCAGTTCTTC. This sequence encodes CASRAGVVKDEQFF. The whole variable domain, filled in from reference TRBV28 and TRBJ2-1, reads DVKVTQSSRYLVKRTGEKVFLECVQDMDHENMFWYRQDPGLGLRLIYFSYDVKMKEKGDIPEGYSVSREKKERFSLILESASTNQTSMYLCASRAGVVKDEQFFGPGTRLTVL.

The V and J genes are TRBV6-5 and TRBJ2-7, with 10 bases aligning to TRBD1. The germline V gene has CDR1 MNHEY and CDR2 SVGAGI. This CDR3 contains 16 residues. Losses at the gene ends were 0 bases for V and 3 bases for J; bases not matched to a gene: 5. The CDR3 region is CASSYSPGTGVYEQYF. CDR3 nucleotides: TGTGCCAGCAGTTACTCCCCTGGGACAGGGGTCTACGAGCAGTACTTC.

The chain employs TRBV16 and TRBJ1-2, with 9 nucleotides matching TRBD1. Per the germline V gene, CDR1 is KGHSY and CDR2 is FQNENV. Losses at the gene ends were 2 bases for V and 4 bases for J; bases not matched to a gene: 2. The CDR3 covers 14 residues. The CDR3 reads CASSQGTGTYGYTF. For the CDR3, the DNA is TGTGCCAGCAGCCAAGGGACAGGGACCTATGGCTACACCTTC.

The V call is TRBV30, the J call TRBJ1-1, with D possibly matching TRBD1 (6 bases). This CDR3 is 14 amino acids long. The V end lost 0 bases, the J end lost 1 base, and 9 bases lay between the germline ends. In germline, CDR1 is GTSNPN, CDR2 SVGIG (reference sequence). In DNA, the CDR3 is TGTGCCTGGAGTGTAGGGACACCGAACACTGAAGCTTTCTTT. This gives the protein CAWSVGTPNTEAFF. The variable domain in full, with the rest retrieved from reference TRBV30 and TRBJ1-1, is SQTIHQWPATLVQPVGSPLSLECTVEGTSNPNLYWYRQAAGRGLQLLFYSVGIGQISSEVPQNLSASRPQDRQFILSSKKLLLSDSGFYLCAWSVGTPNTEAFFGQGTRLTVV.

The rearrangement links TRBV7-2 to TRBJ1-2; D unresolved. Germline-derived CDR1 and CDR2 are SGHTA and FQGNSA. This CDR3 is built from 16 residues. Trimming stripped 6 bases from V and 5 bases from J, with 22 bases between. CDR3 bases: TGTGCCAGCAGACTCGAACCCGACCCCACGACATATGGCTACACCTTC. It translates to CASRLEPDPTTYGYTF.

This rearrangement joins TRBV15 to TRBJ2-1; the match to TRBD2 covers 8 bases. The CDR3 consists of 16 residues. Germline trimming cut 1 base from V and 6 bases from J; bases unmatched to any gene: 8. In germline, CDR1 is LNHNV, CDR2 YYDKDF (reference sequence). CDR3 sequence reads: CATSRVGTRGFNEQFF. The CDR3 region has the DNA TGTGCCACCAGCAGAGTGGGGACTAGAGGATTCAATGAGCAGTTCTTC.